This T cell receptor (beta chain) comes out of a study of cytomegalovirus exposure and HLA in healthy donors. Study in general: HLA-typed donors contributed around 85 million unique TCRs, which were held in an early data release.

Details on this clone: Its antigen is undetermined.

The PCR employed 60 Vbeta primers together with 13 Jbeta primers. Assay: immunoSEQ multiplex PCR; the TCRdb copy retains only in-frame clones and omits some. The sample has about 160,000 clones; roughly four fifths are singletons. V dropped 2 bases and J dropped 2 bases, with 8 bases sitting between them. From germline, CDR1 is SGHTA and CDR2 FQGNSA. CDR3 length equals 14 residues. Study-level points and caveats: Cytomegalovirus association was assigned to more than 150 TCR beta chains. Analyzed later, association rates of TCRs varied across HLA loci, with DRB1 most and HLA-C fewest.

This sequence joins TRBV7-2 and TRBJ2-3; D gene unclear. This receptor was identified in a man aged 45 to 65 in good health and CMV-seropositive. Sequencing used PBMCs. The CDR3 here is CASSLNSFTDTQYF. CDR3 DNA sequence: TGTGCCAGCAGCTTAAACAGCTTCACAGATACGCAGTATTTT.